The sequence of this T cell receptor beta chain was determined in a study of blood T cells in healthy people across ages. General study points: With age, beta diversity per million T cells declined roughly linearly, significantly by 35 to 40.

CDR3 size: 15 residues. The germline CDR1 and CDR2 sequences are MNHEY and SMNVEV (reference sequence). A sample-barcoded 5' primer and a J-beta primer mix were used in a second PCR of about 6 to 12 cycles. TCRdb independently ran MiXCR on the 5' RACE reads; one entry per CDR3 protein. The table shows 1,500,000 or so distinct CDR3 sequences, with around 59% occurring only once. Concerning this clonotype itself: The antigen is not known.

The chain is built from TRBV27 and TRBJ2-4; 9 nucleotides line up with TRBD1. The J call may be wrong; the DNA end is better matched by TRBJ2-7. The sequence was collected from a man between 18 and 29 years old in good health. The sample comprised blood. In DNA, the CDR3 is TGTGCCAGCAGTACCGGGACAGGGTATTGGGACGAGCAGTACTTC. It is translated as CASSTGTGYWDEQYF.